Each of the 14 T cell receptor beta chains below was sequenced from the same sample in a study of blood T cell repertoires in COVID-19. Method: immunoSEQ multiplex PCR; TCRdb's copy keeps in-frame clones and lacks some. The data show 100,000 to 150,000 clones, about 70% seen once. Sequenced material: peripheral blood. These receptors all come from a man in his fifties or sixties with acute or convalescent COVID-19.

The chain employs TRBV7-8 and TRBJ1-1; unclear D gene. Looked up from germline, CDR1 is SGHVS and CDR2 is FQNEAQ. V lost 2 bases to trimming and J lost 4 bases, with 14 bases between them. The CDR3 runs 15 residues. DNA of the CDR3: TGTGCCAGCAGCTTAATTACGAGGAAGGCCACTGAAGCTTTCTTT. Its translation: CASSLITRKATEAFF.

CDR3 loop: CASSSRQGRVVAFF. CDR3 coding DNA: TGTGCCAGCAGTTCCCGCCAGGGCAGGGTAGTGGCTTTCTTT. This chain links TRBV28 with TRBJ1-1; D possibly corresponds to TRBD1 (5 bases). Trimming removed 4 bases from V and 11 bases from J, with 20 bases in between. There are 14 residues in the CDR3. CDR1 is MDHEN, CDR2 SYDVKM, per germline.

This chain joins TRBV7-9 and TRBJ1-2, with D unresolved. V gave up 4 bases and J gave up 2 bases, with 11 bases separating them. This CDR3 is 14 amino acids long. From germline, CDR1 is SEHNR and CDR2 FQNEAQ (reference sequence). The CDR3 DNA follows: TGTGCCAGCAGCTCGGCAGCGAAAAACTATGGCTACACCTTC. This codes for CASSSAAKNYGYTF.

CDR3 loop: CAWSRAGTGSSYEQYF. In DNA form, the CDR3 reads TGTGCCTGGAGTAGGGCCGGGACTGGGAGCTCCTACGAGCAGTACTTC. The gene calls are TRBV30 and TRBJ2-7; D possibly corresponds to TRBD2 (6 bases). V was cut by 2 bases and J by 0 bases, with 17 bases left in between. CDR1 is GTSNPN and CDR2 is SVGIG in the germline V gene (reference sequence). The CDR3 covers 16 residues.

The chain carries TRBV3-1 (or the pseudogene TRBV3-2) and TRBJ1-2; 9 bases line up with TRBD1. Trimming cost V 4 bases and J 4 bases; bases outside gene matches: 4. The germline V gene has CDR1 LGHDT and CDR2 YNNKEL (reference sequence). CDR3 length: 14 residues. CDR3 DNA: TGTGCCAGCAGCCGGGGACAGGGAGGCTATGGCTACACCTTC. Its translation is CASSRGQGGYGYTF.

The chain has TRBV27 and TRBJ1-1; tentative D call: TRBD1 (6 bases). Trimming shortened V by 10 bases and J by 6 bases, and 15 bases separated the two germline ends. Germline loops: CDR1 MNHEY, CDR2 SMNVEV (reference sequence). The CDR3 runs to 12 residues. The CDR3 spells CATQGGRAEAFF. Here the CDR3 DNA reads TGTGCCACCCAAGGGGGGAGGGCTGAAGCTTTCTTT.

DNA of the CDR3: TGTGCCAGCTCGGGGGGGGTCTCCTACAATGAGCAGTTCTTC. Translation: CASSGGVSYNEQFF. The rearrangement uses TRBV6-5 and TRBJ2-1; 8 bases match TRBD2. This CDR3 region has 14 residues. Losses at the gene ends were 8 bases for V and 0 bases for J; bases not matched to a gene: 3. In germline, CDR1 is MNHEY, CDR2 SVGAGI.

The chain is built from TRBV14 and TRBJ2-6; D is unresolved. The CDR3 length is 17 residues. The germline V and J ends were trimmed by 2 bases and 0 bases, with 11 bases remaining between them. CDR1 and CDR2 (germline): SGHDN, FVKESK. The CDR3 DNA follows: TGTGCCAGCAGCCAACCCCAAACCAGCTCTGGGGCCAACGTCCTGACTTTC. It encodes CASSQPQTSSGANVLTF.

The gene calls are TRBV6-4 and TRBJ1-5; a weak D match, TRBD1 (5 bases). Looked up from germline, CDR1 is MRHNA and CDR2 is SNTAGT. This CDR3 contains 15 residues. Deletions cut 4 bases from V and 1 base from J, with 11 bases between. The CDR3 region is CASSGGVGSNQPQHF. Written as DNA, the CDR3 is TGTGCCAGCAGTGGGGGGGTTGGAAGCAATCAGCCCCAGCATTTT.

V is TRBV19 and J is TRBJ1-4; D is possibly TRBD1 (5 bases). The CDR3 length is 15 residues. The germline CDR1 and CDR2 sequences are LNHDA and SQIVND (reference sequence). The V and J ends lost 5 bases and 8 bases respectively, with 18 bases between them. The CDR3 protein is CASSQDGGSREKLFF. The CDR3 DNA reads TGTGCCAGTAGTCAAGACGGGGGAAGTAGAGAAAAACTGTTTTTT.

The CDR3 loop reads CASSRGGNQPQHF. The CDR3 nucleotides are TGTGCCAGCAGCCGCGGGGGAAATCAGCCCCAGCATTTT. The rearrangement links TRBV3-1 (or the pseudogene TRBV3-2) to TRBJ1-5; maybe TRBD1 (5 bases). Per germline, CDR1 LGHDT and CDR2 YNNKEL (reference sequence). CDR3 length: 13 amino acids. Trimming removed 4 bases at V and 4 bases at J, with 8 bases between.

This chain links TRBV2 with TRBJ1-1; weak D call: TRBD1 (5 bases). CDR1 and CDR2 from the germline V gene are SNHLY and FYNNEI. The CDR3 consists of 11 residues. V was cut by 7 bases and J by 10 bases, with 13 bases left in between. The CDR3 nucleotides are TGTGCCAGCACCGGCCTAAGGGGAGCTTTCTTT. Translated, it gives CASTGLRGAFF.

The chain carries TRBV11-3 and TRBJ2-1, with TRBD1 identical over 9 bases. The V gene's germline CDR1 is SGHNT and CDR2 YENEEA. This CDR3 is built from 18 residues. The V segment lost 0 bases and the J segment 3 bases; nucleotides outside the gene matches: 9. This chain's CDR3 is CASSLDGSGQGDYNEQFF. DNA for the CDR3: TGTGCCAGCAGCTTAGATGGGTCGGGACAGGGCGACTACAATGAGCAGTTCTTC. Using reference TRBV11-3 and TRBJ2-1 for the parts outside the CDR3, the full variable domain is EAGVVQSPRYKIIEKKQPVAFWCNPISGHNTLYWYLQNLGQGPELLIRYENEEAVDDSQLPKDRFSAERLKGVDSTLKIQPAELGDSAVYLCASSLDGSGQGDYNEQFFGPGTRLTVL.

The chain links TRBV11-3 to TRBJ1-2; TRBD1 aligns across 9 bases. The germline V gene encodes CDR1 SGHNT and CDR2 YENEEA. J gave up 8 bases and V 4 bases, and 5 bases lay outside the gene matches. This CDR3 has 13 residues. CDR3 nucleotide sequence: TGTGCCAGCAGCTCGACAGGGGGTGACGGCTACACCTTC. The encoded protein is CASSSTGGDGYTF.